The present T cell receptor beta chain was sequenced within a study of tumor-infiltrating lymphocytes in localized non-small cell lung cancer (dated by TCRdb to the early 2020s). General notes on the study: Several histologies were represented in the cohort, which also included both smokers and never-smokers as well as patients whose samples were collected after neoadjuvant chemotherapy. Each patient provided resected tumor tissue plus uninvolved lung tissue from the same patient, with the uninvolved lung tissue described as non-adjacent to the tumor. The same patients underwent several integrated assays, with TCR sequencing performed together with flow cytometry, multiplex immunofluorescence, RNA-seq, exome sequencing and proteomics. The overall ICON cohort comprised over 140 surgical patients with localized non-small cell lung cancer whose tumors were resected. The paired tumor versus uninvolved lung comparison of immunoSEQ T-cell fraction included 55 patients.

Enrollment in ICON was initiated in the first half of 2016, and the last patient was enrolled in 2018. In a subcohort of around 77 patients, fresh tumor and matched uninvolved tissue were collected for in-depth immune analyses, with TCR sequencing among those analyses. DNA isolated from bulk tissue, without cell sorting, was used for TCR sequencing. The immunoSEQ assay used for TCR sequencing gave the T-cell fraction in both tumor and uninvolved lung tissue. On the authors' methods: For survival analysis, patients were split into high (upper tertile) and low (lower two tertiles) T-cell fraction groups and compared by log-rank test. Paired tumor versus uninvolved lung differences in T-cell fraction were tested with a signed-rank test. Imported from immuneACCESS, the table was reduced by TCRdb to in-frame sequences with V and J called. These copies leave out some clones; in studies compared against another copy, an unresolved V gene accounts for under half, and the cause of the remainder is not known. That table furnishes V, J and clone size, whereas the DNA furnished D and trimming. The sample table holds roughly 30,000 clones, of which over 75% were seen once. About 2.1% of the sample is taken by the ten largest.

Beyond this particular receptor, the publication reports: Because assay coverage varied across patients depending on available tissue quantity, TCR sequencing was performed for only a subset of the cohort. Because different pieces of the same tissue were used for different assays, technical variation could not be separated from intratumor heterogeneity. The TCR-derived T-cell fraction showed no difference between the flow cytometry-defined immunotypes IM1 (good prognosis) and IM2 (poor prognosis). Recurrence-free survival showed no association with tumor T-cell fraction measured by TCR sequencing (p = 0.61). Higher T cell infiltration in tumors than in uninvolved lung tissue was supported by TCRbeta sequencing, consistent with immunofluorescence CD3 counts.

Of note for this clone: Its antigen remains undetermined. No base qualities exist here, and no much larger clone lies one base off it.

CDR1 and CDR2 are read off the germline V gene as SGHRS and YFSETQ. The CDR3 runs 14 amino acids, cysteine and phenylalanine included. Just CDR3 DNA is preserved here, 42 bases in frame from base 1. The junction shows trimming of 2 bases on V and 0 bases on J, plus 9 bases between the germline ends. Sequencing was done on a sample of lung tumor tissue. This TCR came from a human donor with non-small cell lung cancer. The V gene is TRBV5-1 and the J gene is TRBJ2-7; no D gene call is confident. The bases are TGCGCCAGCAGCTTCTCGACCGACTCCTACGAGCAGTACTTC. The translation is CASSFSTDSYEQYF.